This TCR beta chain was observed in a study of cytomegalovirus exposure and HLA in healthy donors. General study points: TCR beta chains numbering some 150 were designated cytomegalovirus-associated. The authors later found HLA-associated TCR beta chains more clonally expanded than equally common others.

PCR used 60 Vbeta primers and 13 Jbeta primers. The repertoire was sequenced with immunoSEQ multiplex PCR; TCRdb's copy has only in-frame clones and lacks some. The data contain 100,000 to 150,000 clones, around 78% of them singletons. The CDR3 consists of 14 residues. The germline V gene has CDR1 MGHRA and CDR2 YSYEKL. Trimming cost V 8 bases and J 0 bases; bases outside gene matches: 4. This clone was seen once. Its antigen is undetermined. The chain is built from TRBV4-1 and TRBJ1-5; 7 bases match TRBD1. The sample taken for sequencing was PBMCs. The sequence was obtained from a man aged 18-30 years in good health and CMV-seropositive. This CDR3 reads CASSQGDSNQPQHF. The CDR3 nucleotides are TGCGCCAGCTCTCAGGGGGATAGCAATCAGCCCCAGCATTTT.